A few counts support the clone carrying this T cell receptor (beta chain). Its antigen is undetermined. This entry is derived from a study of identical twins. The study's findings and limits: Among beta out-of-frame sequences, excess sharing between twins appeared weaker.

TCRdb re-called the 5' RACE reads with MiXCR, one entry per CDR3 protein. The table shows some 760,000 distinct CDR3 sequences, with 15% to 20% occurring only once. The V gene end was trimmed by 1 base and the J gene end by 7 bases; junction bases not matched to a gene: 10. Germline V gene data show CDR1 as DFQATT and CDR2 as SNEGSKA (reference sequence). There are 17 residues in the CDR3. The same sample was also used in a study of T cells expressing NK-cell markers.

The receptor was isolated from a woman aged 18 to 35 in good health. The chain links TRBV20-1 to TRBJ2-3; 14 nucleotides line up with TRBD2. The sequencing sample was made of PBMCs. In DNA form, the CDR3 reads TGCAGTGCTAGAGTTGCGGGGACTAGCGGGAGTATACATACGCAGTATTTT. This sequence encodes CSARVAGTSGSIHTQYF.